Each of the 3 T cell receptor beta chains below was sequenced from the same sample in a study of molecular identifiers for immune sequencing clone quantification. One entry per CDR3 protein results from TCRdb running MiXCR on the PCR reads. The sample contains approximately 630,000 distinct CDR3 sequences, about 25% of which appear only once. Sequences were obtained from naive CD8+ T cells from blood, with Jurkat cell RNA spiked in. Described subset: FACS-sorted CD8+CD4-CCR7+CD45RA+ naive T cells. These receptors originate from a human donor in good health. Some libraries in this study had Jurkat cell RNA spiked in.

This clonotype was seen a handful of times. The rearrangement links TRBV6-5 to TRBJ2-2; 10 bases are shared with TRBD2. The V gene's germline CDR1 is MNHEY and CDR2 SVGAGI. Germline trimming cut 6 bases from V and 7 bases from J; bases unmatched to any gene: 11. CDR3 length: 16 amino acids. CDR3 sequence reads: CASSQSGRAGYGELFF. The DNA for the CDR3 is TGTGCCAGCAGCCAAAGCGGGAGGGCCGGGTACGGGGAGCTGTTTTTT.

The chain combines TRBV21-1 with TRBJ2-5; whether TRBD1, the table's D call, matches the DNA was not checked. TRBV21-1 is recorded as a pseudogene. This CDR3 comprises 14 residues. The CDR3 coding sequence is TGTGCCAGCATACGGACAGGGAGGAAGAGAACCCAGTACTTC. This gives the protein CASIRTGRKRTQYF.

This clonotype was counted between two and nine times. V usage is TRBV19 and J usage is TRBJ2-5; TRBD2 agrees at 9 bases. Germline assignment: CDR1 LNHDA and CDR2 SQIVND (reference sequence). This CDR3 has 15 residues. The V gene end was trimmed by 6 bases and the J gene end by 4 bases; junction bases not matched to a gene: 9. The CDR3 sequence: CASRPKAGGPETQYF. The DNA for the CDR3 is TGTGCCAGTAGACCAAAAGCGGGGGGCCCAGAGACCCAGTACTTC.